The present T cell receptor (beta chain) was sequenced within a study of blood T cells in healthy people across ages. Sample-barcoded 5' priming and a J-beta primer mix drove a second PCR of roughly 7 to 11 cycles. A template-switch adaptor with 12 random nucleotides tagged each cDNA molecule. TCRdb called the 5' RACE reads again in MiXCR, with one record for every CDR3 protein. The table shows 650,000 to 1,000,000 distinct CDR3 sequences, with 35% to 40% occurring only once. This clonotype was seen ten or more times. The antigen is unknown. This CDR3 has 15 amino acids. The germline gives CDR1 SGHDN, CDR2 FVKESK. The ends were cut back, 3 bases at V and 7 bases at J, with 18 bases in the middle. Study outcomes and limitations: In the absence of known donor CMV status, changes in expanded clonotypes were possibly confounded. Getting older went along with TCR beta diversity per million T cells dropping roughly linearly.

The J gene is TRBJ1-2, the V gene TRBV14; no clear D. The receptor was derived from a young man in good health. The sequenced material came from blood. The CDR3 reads CASSHTGVEGRGYTF. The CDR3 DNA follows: TGTGCCAGCAGCCATACGGGAGTAGAGGGTCGTGGCTACACCTTC.